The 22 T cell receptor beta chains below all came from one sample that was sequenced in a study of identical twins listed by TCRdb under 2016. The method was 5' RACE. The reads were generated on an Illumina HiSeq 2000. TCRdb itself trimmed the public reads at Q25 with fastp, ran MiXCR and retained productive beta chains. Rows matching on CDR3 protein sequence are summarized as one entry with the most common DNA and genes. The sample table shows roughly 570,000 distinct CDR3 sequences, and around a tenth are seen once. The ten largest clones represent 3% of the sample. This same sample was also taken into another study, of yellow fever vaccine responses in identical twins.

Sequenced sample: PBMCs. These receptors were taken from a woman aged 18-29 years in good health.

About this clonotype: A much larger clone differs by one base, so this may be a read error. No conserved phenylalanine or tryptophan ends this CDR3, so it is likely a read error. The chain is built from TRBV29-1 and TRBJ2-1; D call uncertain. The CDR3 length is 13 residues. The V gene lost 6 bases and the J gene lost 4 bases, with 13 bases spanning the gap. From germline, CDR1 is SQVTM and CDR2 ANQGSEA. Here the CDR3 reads CSVVNPGYNEQFL. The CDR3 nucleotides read TGCAGCGTCGTTAACCCAGGTTACAATGAGCAGTTCTTG.

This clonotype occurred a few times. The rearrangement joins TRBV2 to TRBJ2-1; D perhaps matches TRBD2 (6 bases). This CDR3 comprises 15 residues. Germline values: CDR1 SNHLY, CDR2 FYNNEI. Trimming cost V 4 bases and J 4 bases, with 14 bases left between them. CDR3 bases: TGTGCCAGCAGTGGGACGGGAGTCTCGTACAATGAGCAGTTCTTC. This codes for CASSGTGVSYNEQFF.

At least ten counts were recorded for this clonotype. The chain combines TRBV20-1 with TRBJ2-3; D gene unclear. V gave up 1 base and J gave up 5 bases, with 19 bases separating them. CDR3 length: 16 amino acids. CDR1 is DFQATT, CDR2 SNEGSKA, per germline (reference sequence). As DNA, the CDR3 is TGCAGTGCTAGAGTTAGTGTAGGAGTTGGCGGAGATACGCAGTATTTT. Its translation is CSARVSVGVGGDTQYF.

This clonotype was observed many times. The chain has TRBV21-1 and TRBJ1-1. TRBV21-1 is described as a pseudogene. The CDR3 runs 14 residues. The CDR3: CASSNRELNTEAFF. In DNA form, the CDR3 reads TGTGCCAGCAGCAATCGGGAGTTGAACACTGAAGCTTTCTTT.

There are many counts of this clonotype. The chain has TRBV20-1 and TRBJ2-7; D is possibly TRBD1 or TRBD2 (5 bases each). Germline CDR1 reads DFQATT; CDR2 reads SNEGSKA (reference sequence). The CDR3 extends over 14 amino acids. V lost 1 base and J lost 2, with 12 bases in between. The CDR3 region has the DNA TGCAGTGCTAGAGGAAGGGGACCCCCCTACGAGCAGTACTTC. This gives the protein CSARGRGPPYEQYF.

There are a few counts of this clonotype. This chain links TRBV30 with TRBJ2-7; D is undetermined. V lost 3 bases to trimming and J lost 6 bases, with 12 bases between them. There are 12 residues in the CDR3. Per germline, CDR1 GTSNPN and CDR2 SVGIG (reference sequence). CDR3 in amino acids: CAWSPARGEQYF. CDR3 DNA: TGTGCCTGGAGCCCCGCGCGCGGCGAGCAGTACTTC.

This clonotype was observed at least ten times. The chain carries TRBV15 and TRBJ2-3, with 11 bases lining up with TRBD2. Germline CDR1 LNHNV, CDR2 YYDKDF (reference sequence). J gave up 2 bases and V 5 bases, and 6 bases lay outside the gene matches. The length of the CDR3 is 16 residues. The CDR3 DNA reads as TGTGCCACCAGCTCCTTAGCGGGAGGGGACACAGATACGCAGTATTTT. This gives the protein CATSSLAGGDTDTQYF.

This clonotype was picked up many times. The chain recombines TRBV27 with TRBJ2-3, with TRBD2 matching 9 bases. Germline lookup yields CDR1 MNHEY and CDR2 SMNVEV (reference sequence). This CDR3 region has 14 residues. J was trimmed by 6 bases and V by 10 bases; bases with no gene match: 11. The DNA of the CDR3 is TGTGCCACCCTCTATAGCGGGGGCTCGGATACGCAGTATTTT. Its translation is CATLYSGGSDTQYF.

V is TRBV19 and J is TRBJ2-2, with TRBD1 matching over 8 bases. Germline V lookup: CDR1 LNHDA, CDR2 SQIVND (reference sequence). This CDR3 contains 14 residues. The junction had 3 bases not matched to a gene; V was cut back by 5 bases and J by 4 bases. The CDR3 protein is CASSQQGGTGELFF. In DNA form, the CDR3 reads TGTGCCAGTAGTCAACAGGGGGGCACCGGGGAGCTGTTTTTT.

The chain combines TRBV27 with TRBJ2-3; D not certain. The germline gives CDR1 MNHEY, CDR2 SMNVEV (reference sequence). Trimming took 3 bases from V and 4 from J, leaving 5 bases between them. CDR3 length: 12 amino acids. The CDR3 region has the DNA TGTGCCAGCAGTTTTGGTGCAGATACGCAGTATTTT. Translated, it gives CASSFGADTQYF.

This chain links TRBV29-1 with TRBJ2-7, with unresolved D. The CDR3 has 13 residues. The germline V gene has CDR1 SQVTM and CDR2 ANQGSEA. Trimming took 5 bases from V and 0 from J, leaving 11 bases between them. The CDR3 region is CSVSGGSSYEQYF. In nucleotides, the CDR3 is TGCAGCGTTTCGGGCGGAAGCTCCTACGAGCAGTACTTC.

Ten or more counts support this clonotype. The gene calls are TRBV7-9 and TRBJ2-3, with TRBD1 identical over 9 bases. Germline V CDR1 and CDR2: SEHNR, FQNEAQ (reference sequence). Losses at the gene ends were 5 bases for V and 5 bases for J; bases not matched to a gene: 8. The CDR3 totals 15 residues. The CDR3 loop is CASSPRGQGEDTQYF. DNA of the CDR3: TGTGCCAGCAGCCCCCGGGGACAGGGAGAAGATACGCAGTATTTT.

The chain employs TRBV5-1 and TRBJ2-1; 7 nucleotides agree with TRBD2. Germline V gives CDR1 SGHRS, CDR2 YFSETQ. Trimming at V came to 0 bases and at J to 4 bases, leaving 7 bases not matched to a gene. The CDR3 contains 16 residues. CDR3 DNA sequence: TGCGCCAGCAGCTTGGGTCAGCGGGGATCTTACAATGAGCAGTTCTTC. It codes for CASSLGQRGSYNEQFF.

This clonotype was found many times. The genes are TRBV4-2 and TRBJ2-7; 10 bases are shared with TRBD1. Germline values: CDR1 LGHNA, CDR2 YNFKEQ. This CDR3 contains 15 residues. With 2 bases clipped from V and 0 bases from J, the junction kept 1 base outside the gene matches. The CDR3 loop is CASSQRQGASYEQYF. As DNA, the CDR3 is TGTGCCAGCAGCCAACGACAGGGGGCCTCCTACGAGCAGTACTTC.

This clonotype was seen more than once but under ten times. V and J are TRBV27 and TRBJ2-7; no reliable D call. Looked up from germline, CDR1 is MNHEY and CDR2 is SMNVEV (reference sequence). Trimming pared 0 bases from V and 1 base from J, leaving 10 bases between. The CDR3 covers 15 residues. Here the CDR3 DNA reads TGTGCCAGCAGTTTATCGGCCCCCAGTTCCTACGAGCAGTACTTC. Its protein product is CASSLSAPSSYEQYF.

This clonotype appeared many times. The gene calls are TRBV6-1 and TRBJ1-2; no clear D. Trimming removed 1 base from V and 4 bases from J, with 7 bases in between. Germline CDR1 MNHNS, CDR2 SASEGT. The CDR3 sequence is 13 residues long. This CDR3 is CASSEDSFYGYTF. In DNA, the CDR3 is TGTGCCAGCAGTGAAGACAGCTTCTATGGCTACACCTTC.

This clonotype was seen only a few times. The CDR3 DNA sequence: TGTGCCAGCAGCTCCAGGGTTGGCTATGAGCAGTTCTTC. Translated: CASSSRVGYEQFF. The chain uses TRBV7-2 and TRBJ2-1; maybe TRBD1 (5 bases). The germline V gene encodes CDR1 SGHTA and CDR2 FQGNSA. This CDR3 has 13 amino acids. Trimming shortened V by 4 bases and J by 8 bases, and 12 bases separated the two germline ends. Combining the CDR3 with reference TRBV7-2 and TRBJ2-1 gives the whole variable domain GAGVSQSPSNKVTEKGKDVELRCDPISGHTALYWYRQSLGQGLEFLIYFQGNSAPDKSGLPSDRFSAERTGGSVSTLTIQRTQQEDSAVYLCASSSRVGYEQFFGPGTRLTVL.

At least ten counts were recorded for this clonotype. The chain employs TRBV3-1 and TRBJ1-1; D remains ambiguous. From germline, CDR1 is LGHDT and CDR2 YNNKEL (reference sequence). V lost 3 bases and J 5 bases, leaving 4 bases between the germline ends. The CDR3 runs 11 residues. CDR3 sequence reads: CASSQSTEAFF. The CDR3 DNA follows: TGTGCCAGCAGCCAGTCAACTGAAGCTTTCTTT.

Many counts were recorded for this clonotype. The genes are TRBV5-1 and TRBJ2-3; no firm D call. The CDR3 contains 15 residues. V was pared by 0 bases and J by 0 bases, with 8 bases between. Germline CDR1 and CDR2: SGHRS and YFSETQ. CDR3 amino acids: CASSLDPGSTDTQYF. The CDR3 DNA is TGCGCCAGCAGCTTGGATCCCGGAAGCACAGATACGCAGTATTTT.

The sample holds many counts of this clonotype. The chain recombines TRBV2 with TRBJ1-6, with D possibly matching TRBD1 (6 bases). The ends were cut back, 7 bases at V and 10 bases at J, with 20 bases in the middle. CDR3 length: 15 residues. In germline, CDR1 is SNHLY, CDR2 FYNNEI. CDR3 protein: CASNPQGRFGSPLHF. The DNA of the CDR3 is TGTGCCAGCAACCCCCAGGGGCGGTTCGGCTCACCCCTCCACTTT. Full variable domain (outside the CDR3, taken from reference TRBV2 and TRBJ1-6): EPEVTQTPSHQVTQMGQEVILRCVPISNHLYFYWYRQILGQKVEFLVSFYNNEISEKSEIFDDQFSVERPDGSNFTLKIRSTKLEDSAMYFCASNPQGRFGSPLHFGNGTRLTVT.

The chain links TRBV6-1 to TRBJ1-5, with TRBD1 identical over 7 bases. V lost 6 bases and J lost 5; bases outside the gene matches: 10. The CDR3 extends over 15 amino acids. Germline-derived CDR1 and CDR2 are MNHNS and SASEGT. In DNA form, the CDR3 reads TGTGCCAGCAGCCAACCTACAGGGGAGCATCAGCCCCAGCATTTT. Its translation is CASSQPTGEHQPQHF.

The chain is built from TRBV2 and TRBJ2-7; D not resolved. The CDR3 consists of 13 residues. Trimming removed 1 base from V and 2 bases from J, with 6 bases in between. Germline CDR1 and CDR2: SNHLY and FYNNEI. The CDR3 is CASSEVSTYEQYF. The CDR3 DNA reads TGTGCCAGCAGTGAAGTCTCGACCTACGAGCAGTACTTC.